The source of this T cell receptor (beta chain) is a study of T cells in Graves' hyperthyroidism and ophthalmopathy. Diagnoses were made from clinical symptoms, serum measures (thyroxine and TRAb), thyroid ultrasound and orbital computed tomography. Amplification of TCR beta CDR3 regions used RNA as the template. A first-round RT-PCR of the TCR CDR3 used the HTBI primer set. TCRdb analysed the multiplex PCR reads with MiXCR anew, one entry per CDR3 protein. The profile shows over 300,000 distinct CDR3 sequences, roughly 14% of them singletons. CDR3 size: 15 residues. Trimming took off 3 bases at V and 0 bases at J, with 11 bases between the two ends. CDR1 and CDR2 from the germline V gene are SGHRS and YFSETQ.

Sequenced material: blood. The V and J genes are TRBV5-1 and TRBJ2-3, with D unresolved. The TCR originated in a woman aged 60-75 years with Graves' hyperthyroidism. The CDR3 reads CASSSLLSSTDTQYF. CDR3 DNA: TGCGCCAGCAGCTCCTTATTATCTAGCACAGATACGCAGTATTTT.